A single sample gave rise to the 17 T cell receptor gamma chains below, sequenced in a study of Vδ1+ human thymocytes. These TCRs' antigens remain unknown. RNA was extracted from the cells and then reverse transcribed. CDR3 amplicons came from multiplex PCR with pooled V-gene forward and constant-region reverse primers. With CATT, TCRdb re-called clones from the multiplex PCR reads. This sample yields about 11,000 gamma-chain clones, of which more than 35% are seen a single time; 1.5% to 2% belongs to the top ten. Study-level findings and limits: In the thymus, TRG and TRD repertoires looked highly polyclonal with Gaussian CDR3 lengths.

Sequencing was done on a sample of Vdelta1+ gamma-delta thymocytes from the thymus. Subset of the sample: FACS-sorted CD3+ TCRalphabeta- TCRVdelta1+ TCRVdelta2- thymocytes. These receptors all come from a boy less than two years old who had congenital heart surgery.

This chain uses TRGV3 with TRGJ1 or TRGJ2. The J gene comes from matching the DNA to germline here; TCRdb lacks it. The V and J ends lost 0 bases and 5 bases, in that order; junction bases with no gene match: 10. Germline-derived CDR1 and CDR2 are VTNTFY and YDVSTARD (reference sequence). The CDR3 covers 15 residues. CDR3 sequence reads: CATWDRHRPDYKKLF. The CDR3 nucleotides read TGTGCCACCTGGGACAGGCATCGGCCAGATTATAAGAAACTCTTT.

The genes are TRGV5 and TRGJ1 or TRGJ2. TCRdb does not report a J gene; here it was assigned by matching the DNA to germline references. The CDR3 totals 15 residues. V shed 0 bases and J 4 bases; nucleotides not matched to a gene: 9. Looked up from germline, CDR1 is VINAFY and CDR2 is YDVSNSKD. CDR3 sequence reads: CATWDRLRGYYKKLF. CDR3 in DNA: TGTGCCACCTGGGACAGGCTGAGGGGCTATTATAAGAAACTCTTT.

The rearrangement uses TRGV8 and TRGJP2. The J gene, missing from TCRdb, was assigned here through DNA to germline matching. J gave up 1 base and V 5 bases, and 7 bases lay outside the gene matches. The CDR3 extends over 15 amino acids. The germline V gene has CDR1 VENAVY and CDR2 YDSYNSRV. The CDR3 here is CATWVLGSSDWIKTF. The CDR3 DNA is TGTGCCACCTGGGTTCTTGGTAGTAGTGATTGGATCAAGACGTTT.

This clone was observed a single time. The chain has TRGV3 and TRGJ1 or TRGJ2. TCRdb leaves out the J gene; it was filled in here by matching the DNA to germline. This CDR3 comprises 12 residues. V lost 6 bases, J lost 6 bases, and 8 bases stayed unmatched. Germline V gives CDR1 VTNTFY, CDR2 YDVSTARD (reference sequence). CDR3 region: CATWSLGYKKLF. CDR3 coding DNA: TGTGCCACCTGGTCCCTGGGTTATAAGAAACTCTTT.

The chain couples TRGV9 to TRGJ1 or TRGJ2. The CDR3 is made up of 14 amino acids. Germline values: CDR1 GITISATS, CDR2 ISYDGTV (reference sequence). The V gene end was trimmed by 3 bases and the J gene end by 3 bases; junction bases not matched to a gene: 8. The CDR3 loop reads CALWETPRYYKKLF. Here the CDR3 DNA reads TGTGCCTTGTGGGAGACCCCACGTTATTATAAGAAACTCTTT.

With respect to this clone: Relative to the germline gene, one junction end is altered; a read error may explain this. The V gene is TRGV5, the J gene TRGJ1 or TRGJ2. Germline V gene sequence: CDR1 VINAFY, CDR2 YDVSNSKD. CDR3 length: 13 amino acids. The CDR3 coding sequence is TGTGCCACCTGGGACAGGCCGGCCCGCAAGAGACTCTTT. Encoded protein: CATWDRPARKRLF.

This clone was observed a handful of times. In the same sample, other DNA sequences code for this CDR3. This chain links TRGV9 with TRGJ1 or TRGJ2. Germline V gene sequence: CDR1 GITISATS, CDR2 ISYDGTV (reference sequence). The CDR3 runs 9 residues. V gave up 5 bases and J gave up 10 bases; unmatched junction bases: 2. In DNA, the CDR3 is TGTGCCTTGTGGGCAAAGAAACTCTTT. Translating it yields CALWAKKLF.

This clone was seen only a few times. Other DNA sequences in this specimen translate into the identical CDR3. The rearrangement uses TRGV4 and TRGJ1 or TRGJ2. This CDR3 contains 13 residues. The V gene end was trimmed by 0 bases and the J gene end by 4 bases; junction bases not matched to a gene: 3. The germline V gene has CDR1 EGSTGY and CDR2 YDSYTSSV. CDR3 in DNA: TGTGCCACCTGGGATGGGGGCTATTATAAGAAACTCTTT. Protein: CATWDGGYYKKLF.

The chain recombines TRGV3 with TRGJ1 or TRGJ2. TCRdb records no J gene; here it was assigned by comparing the DNA to germline. Germline V gene data show CDR1 as VTNTFY and CDR2 as YDVSTARD (reference sequence). CDR3 length: 15 amino acids. V shed 0 bases and J 2 bases; nucleotides not matched to a gene: 7. The chain's CDR3 is CATWDRRDYYYKKLF. For the CDR3, the DNA is TGTGCCACCTGGGACAGGCGAGATTATTATTATAAGAAACTCTTT.

V usage is TRGV3 and J usage is TRGJ1 or TRGJ2. The trim removed 0 bases at V and 2 bases at J, leaving 7 bases unmatched. Germline V lookup: CDR1 VTNTFY, CDR2 YDVSTARD (reference sequence). The CDR3 totals 15 residues. The CDR3 protein is CATWDRPGDYYKKLF. For the CDR3, the DNA is TGTGCCACCTGGGACAGGCCAGGGGATTATTATAAGAAACTCTTT.

For this clone: At one of its ends the junction is not consistent with the germline gene, which may arise from a read error. The rearrangement joins TRGV4 to TRGJ1 or TRGJ2. Here the J gene was assigned by germline matching of the DNA, as TCRdb has none. The CDR3 has 13 amino acids. Germline values: CDR1 EGSTGY, CDR2 YDSYTSSV. The CDR3 sequence is CAAWDGAYYKKLF. CDR3 coding DNA: TGTGCCGCCTGGGATGGTGCGTATTATAAGAAACTCTTT.

The chain has TRGV4 and TRGJ1 or TRGJ2. Here the J gene was assigned by germline matching of the DNA, as TCRdb has none. The germline V gene encodes CDR1 EGSTGY and CDR2 YDSYTSSV. This CDR3 is built from 10 residues. With V trimmed by 0 bases and J by 12 bases, 2 bases remained unmatched. The CDR3 bases are TGTGCCACCTGGGATGGGAGGAAACTCTTT. This codes for CATWDGRKLF.

Regarding this clone: Other DNA sequences in the sample encode the same CDR3. This chain links TRGV4 with TRGJ1 or TRGJ2. In the absence of a J gene in TCRdb, the DNA was matched to germline to assign it here. Trimming at V came to 4 bases and at J to 3 bases, leaving 6 bases not matched to a gene. Germline-derived CDR1 and CDR2 are EGSTGY and YDSYTSSV. CDR3 size: 13 residues. CDR3 sequence: CATWDGVYYKKLF. DNA of the CDR3: TGTGCCACCTGGGACGGGGTTTATTATAAGAAACTCTTT.

This chain connects TRGV5 to TRGJ1 or TRGJ2. The J gene, missing from TCRdb, was assigned here through DNA to germline matching. Trimming cost V 3 bases and J 7 bases; bases outside gene matches: 12. In germline, CDR1 is VINAFY, CDR2 YDVSNSKD. The CDR3 extends over 14 amino acids. Here the CDR3 reads CATWDGPTRYKKLF. The CDR3 DNA sequence: TGTGCCACCTGGGACGGGCCGACCCGCTATAAGAAACTCTTT.

This chain links TRGV5 with TRGJ1 or TRGJ2. Assignment of the J gene here rests on matching the DNA to germline, because TCRdb gives none. The V segment lost 6 bases and the J segment 3 bases; nucleotides outside the gene matches: 5. The CDR3 is made up of 12 amino acids. CDR1 VINAFY and CDR2 YDVSNSKD come from the germline V gene. The chain's CDR3 is CATWRSYYKKLF. The CDR3 DNA follows: TGTGCCACCTGGCGGAGTTATTATAAGAAACTCTTT.

A word on this clone: A single base separates this from a much larger clone, so it may be a read error. This chain uses TRGV8 with TRGJ1 or TRGJ2. The J gene, absent from TCRdb, was called here by matching the DNA to germline. The germline CDR1 and CDR2 sequences are VENAVY and YDSYNSRV. The CDR3 totals 12 residues. The V gene end was trimmed by 5 bases and the J gene end by 1 base; junction bases not matched to a gene: 2. The DNA for the CDR3 is TGTGCCACCTGGGGAAATTATTATAAGAAACTCTTT. This gives the protein CATWGNYYKKLF.

V is TRGV5 and J is TRGJ1 or TRGJ2. In the absence of a J gene in TCRdb, the DNA was matched to germline to assign it here. This CDR3 comprises 15 residues. Germline V gene sequence: CDR1 VINAFY, CDR2 YDVSNSKD. The junction had 5 bases not matched to a gene; V was cut back by 0 bases and J by 0 bases. CDR3: CATWDRPRNYYKKLF. CDR3 bases: TGTGCCACCTGGGACAGGCCCCGGAATTATTATAAGAAACTCTTT.